The source of this TCR beta chain is a study of cytomegalovirus exposure and HLA in healthy donors. Study context: Genetic ancestry analysis placed 81% of the 400 or so donors that were genotyped in the Caucasian-associated cluster. General observations from the study: The authors confirmed in vitro that a few CMV-associated chains were specific for CMV antigens. DRB1 showed the most TCR associations and HLA-C the fewest in a later analysis, as rates varied by HLA locus.

Concerning this clone itself: Antigen: not known.

The PCR used 60 Vbeta and 13 Jbeta primers. Some clones are missing from TCRdb's copy, which holds only in-frame ones; the method was immunoSEQ multiplex PCR. The table includes approximately 190,000 clones, about 70% detected once. Sequencing used PBMCs. The TCR was taken from a woman in her thirties in good health and CMV-seronegative.

The CDR3 spells CASSVASADYGYTF. The CDR3 coding sequence is TGTGCCAGCAGCGTAGCCTCCGCGGACTATGGCTACACCTTC. The chain combines TRBV9 with TRBJ1-2; D is ambiguous. Germline assignment: CDR1 SGDLS and CDR2 YYNGEE. Trimming left V 0 bases short and J 3 bases short, with 9 bases between. This CDR3 contains 14 residues. Supplemented by reference TRBV9 and TRBJ1-2, the full variable domain reads DSGVTQTPKHLITATGQRVTLRCSPRSGDLSVYWYQQSLDQGLQFLIQYYNGEERAKGNILERFSAQQFPDLHSELNLSSLELGDSALYFCASSVASADYGYTFGSGTRLTVV.